This TCR beta chain was documented in a study of shared clonotypes between healthy human individuals. Study results and limitations: Non-shared clonotypes displayed generation probabilities falling below those of clonotypes present in all four donors.

Naive CD8 isolation took CD45RO-negative cells positively selected for CCR7 and excluded terminally differentiated effector memory CD45RA+ cells. In regard to this clone: Its cognate antigen is unknown.

The V gene end was trimmed by 0 bases and the J gene end by 4 bases; junction bases not matched to a gene: 9. Germline loops: CDR1 KGHSH, CDR2 LQKENI. CDR3 length equals 16 residues. Using immunoSEQ multiplex PCR, the repertoire was profiled, and TCRdb retains in-frame clones only, with some absent. The top ten hold 1% to 1.3% of the sample, which has some 2,000,000 clones, 85% to 95% seen once. The chain has TRBV18 and TRBJ2-7, with TRBD1 matching over 7 bases. The clonotype comes from a man between 18 and 29 years old in good health. Sequenced: naive CD8+ T cells sorted from blood. CDR3 DNA sequence: TGTGCCAGCTCACCACCGAAGGGGGCGAAAGGATACGAGCAGTACTTC. Protein: CASSPPKGAKGYEQYF. Full variable domain (missing parts from reference TRBV18 and TRBJ2-7): NAGVMQNPRHLVRRRGQEARLRCSPMKGHSHVYWYRQLPEEGLKFMVYLQKENIIDESGMPKERFSAEFPKEGPSILRIQQVVRGDSAAYFCASSPPKGAKGYEQYFGPGTRLTVT.